The clone carrying this T cell receptor beta chain turned up a few times. Its specificity is not known. V dropped 5 bases and J dropped 5 bases, with 4 bases sitting between them. The CDR3 covers 12 residues. The germline gives CDR1 KGHSH, CDR2 LQKENI. The authors prepared the TCRbeta library with unique molecular identifiers. TCRdb re-called the PCR reads with MiXCR, one entry per CDR3 protein. This table has fewer than 350,000 distinct CDR3 sequences, around 10% appearing once. This sample is part of a study of T-cell reconstitution after alpha-beta-depleted transplantation in children. General study findings and limits: At day 60, the high TCRbeta diversity found in some patients originated from recipient T cells and thymic progenitors that had survived. As was reported, about two months after transplant, alpha-beta T cells came from several hundred expanded graft clones.

This receptor was identified in a boy younger than two with acute myeloid leukemia, due to receive a stem cell transplant. The sequencing here drew on PBMCs, taken before TCRalphabeta/CD19-depleted stem cell transplant. The rearrangement joins TRBV18 to TRBJ1-6; no firm D call. CDR3: CASSANNSPLHF. CDR3 coding DNA: TGTGCCAGCTCAGCAAATAATTCACCCCTCCACTTT.